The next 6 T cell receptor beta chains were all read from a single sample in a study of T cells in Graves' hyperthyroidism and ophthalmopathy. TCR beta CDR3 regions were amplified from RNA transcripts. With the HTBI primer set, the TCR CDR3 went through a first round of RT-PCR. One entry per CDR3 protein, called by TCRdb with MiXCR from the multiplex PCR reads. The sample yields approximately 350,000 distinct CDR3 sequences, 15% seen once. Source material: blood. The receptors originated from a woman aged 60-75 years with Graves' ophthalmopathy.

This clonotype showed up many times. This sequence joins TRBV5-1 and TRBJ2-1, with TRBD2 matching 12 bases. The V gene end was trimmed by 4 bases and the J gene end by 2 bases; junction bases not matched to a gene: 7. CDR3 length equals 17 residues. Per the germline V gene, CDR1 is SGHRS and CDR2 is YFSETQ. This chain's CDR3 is CASSPGTSGFPYNEQFF. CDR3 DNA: TGCGCCAGCAGCCCTGGGACTAGCGGGTTTCCCTACAATGAGCAGTTCTTC.

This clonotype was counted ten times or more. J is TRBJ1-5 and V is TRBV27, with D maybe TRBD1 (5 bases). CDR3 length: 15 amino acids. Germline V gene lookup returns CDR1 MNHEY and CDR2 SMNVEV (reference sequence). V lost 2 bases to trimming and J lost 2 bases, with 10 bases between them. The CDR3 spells CASSLRGIGNQPQHF. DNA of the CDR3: TGTGCCAGCAGTTTAAGGGGTATCGGCAATCAGCCCCAGCATTTT.

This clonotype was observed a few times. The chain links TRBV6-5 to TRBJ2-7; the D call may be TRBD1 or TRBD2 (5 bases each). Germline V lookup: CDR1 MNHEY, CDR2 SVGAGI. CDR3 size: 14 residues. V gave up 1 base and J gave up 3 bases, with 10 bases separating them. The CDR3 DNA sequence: TGTGCCAGCAGTTACTGGGGGACGGGCTACGAGCAGTACTTC. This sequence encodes CASSYWGTGYEQYF.

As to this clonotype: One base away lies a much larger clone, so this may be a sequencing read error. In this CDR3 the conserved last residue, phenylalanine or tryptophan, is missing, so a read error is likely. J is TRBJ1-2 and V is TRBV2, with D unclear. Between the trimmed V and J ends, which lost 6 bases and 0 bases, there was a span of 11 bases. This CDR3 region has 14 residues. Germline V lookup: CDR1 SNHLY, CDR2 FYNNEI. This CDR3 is CASRDDKSNYGYTL. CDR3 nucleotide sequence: TGTGCCAGCAGAGATGACAAGTCTAACTATGGCTACACCCTC.

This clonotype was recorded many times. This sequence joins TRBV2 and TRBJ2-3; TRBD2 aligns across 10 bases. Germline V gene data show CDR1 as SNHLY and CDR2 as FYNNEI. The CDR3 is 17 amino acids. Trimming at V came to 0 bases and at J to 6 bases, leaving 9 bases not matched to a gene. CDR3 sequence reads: CASSEAGLAGVLDTQYF. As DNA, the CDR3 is TGTGCCAGCAGTGAAGCAGGTCTAGCGGGAGTGTTGGATACGCAGTATTTT.

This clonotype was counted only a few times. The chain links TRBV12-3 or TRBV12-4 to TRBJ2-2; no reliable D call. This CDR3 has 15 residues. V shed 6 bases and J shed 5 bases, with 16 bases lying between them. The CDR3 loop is CASSSRPTSTGELFF. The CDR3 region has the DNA TGTGCCAGCAGCTCACGACCCACCTCTACCGGGGAGCTGTTTTTT.